The 26 T cell receptor beta chains presented below share a single source sample, sequenced in a study of lung T cells in sarcoidosis with Löfgren's syndrome. MiXCR, run by TCRdb on the reads, gives a single entry per CDR3 protein. The sample yields 60,000 or so distinct CDR3 sequences, around 20% seen once. Sequencing was performed on CD4+ T cells from PBMCs. Receptors originate from a human donor with sarcoidosis (Löfgren's syndrome or another form), or a control subject (not recorded which).

This clonotype was seen once. V gene TRBV7-2 combines with J gene TRBJ1-1, with a weak D call TRBD1 (6 bases). Germline V gene lookup returns CDR1 SGHTA and CDR2 FQGNSA. Trimming shortened V by 2 bases and J by 5 bases, and 9 bases separated the two germline ends. This CDR3 spans 13 amino acids. CDR3 DNA: TGTGCCAGCAGCTTATCTCAGGGGACTGAAGCTTTCTTT. Amino acids: CASSLSQGTEAFF.

This clonotype was detected many times. The V and J genes are TRBV6-1 and TRBJ2-7; the match to TRBD1 covers 10 bases. J gave up 6 bases and V 8 bases, and 7 bases lay outside the gene matches. CDR3 length: 13 residues. Germline CDR1 and CDR2: MNHNS and SASEGT. The CDR3 DNA reads as TGTGCCAGCTGCCGGGACAGGGGCTCCGAGCAGTACGTC. This translates into CASCRDRGSEQYV.

The rearrangement joins TRBV7-2 to TRBJ1-2; no reliable D call. CDR3 length: 14 residues. CDR1 is SGHTA and CDR2 is FQGNSA in the germline V gene. V lost 6 bases and J 4 bases, leaving 15 bases between the germline ends. The CDR3: CASSPAASTYGYTF. The CDR3 DNA sequence: TGTGCCAGCAGTCCCGCGGCATCTACCTATGGCTACACCTTC.

This clonotype is labeled medium-sized (0.01 to 0.1%). CDR3 bases: TGTGCCAGCAGTCCGCCGGGCCACCCAGCCTACTACTCTTGGGAGCAGTACGTC. Translation gives CASSPPGHPAYYSWEQYV. V is TRBV27 and J is TRBJ2-7; D gene uncertain. Germline CDR1 and CDR2: MNHEY and SMNVEV (reference sequence). V gave up 5 bases and J gave up 7 bases, with 30 bases separating them. The CDR3 sequence is 18 residues long.

This clonotype is deemed medium-sized. The chain links TRBV15 to TRBJ2-4; D call uncertain. Germline V gene lookup returns CDR1 LNHNV and CDR2 YYDKDF (reference sequence). This CDR3 spans 16 amino acids. V lost 0 bases and J 2 bases, leaving 11 bases between the germline ends. The CDR3 coding sequence is TGTGCCACCAGCAGAGATGATGGGGTAACCAAAAACATTCAGTACTTC. It is translated as CATSRDDGVTKNIQYF.

V gene TRBV4-1 combines with J gene TRBJ1-1; 7 bases align to TRBD1. The ends lost 4 bases at V and 4 bases at J; junction bases unmatched: 12. There are 16 residues in the CDR3. Germline V gene data show CDR1 as MGHRA and CDR2 as YSYEKL. As DNA, the CDR3 is TGCGCCAGCAGCCGCAAGGTTCAGGGGGGGTTCACTGAAGCTTTCTTT. It codes for CASSRKVQGGFTEAFF.

The chain combines TRBV5-1 with TRBJ2-5; no reliable D call. The V gene's germline CDR1 is SGHRS and CDR2 YFSETQ. V shed 1 base and J shed 1 base, with 8 bases lying between them. This CDR3 region has 14 residues. The CDR3 bases are TGCGCCAGCAGCTTGATGGGCTCCCAAGAGACCCAGTACTTC. Translating it yields CASSLMGSQETQYF.

This clonotype was counted at least ten times. The V and J genes are TRBV7-2 and TRBJ1-4, with D possibly matching TRBD1 (5 bases). Trimming shortened V by 5 bases and J by 7 bases, and 17 bases separated the two germline ends. CDR1 is SGHTA, CDR2 FQGNSA, per germline. There are 15 residues in the CDR3. CDR3 protein: CASSPAGGTSEKLFF. CDR3 DNA: TGTGCCAGCAGCCCAGCGGGGGGTACGAGTGAAAAACTGTTTTTT. The variable domain in full, completed from reference TRBV7-2 and TRBJ1-4, reads GAGVSQSPSNKVTEKGKDVELRCDPISGHTALYWYRQSLGQGLEFLIYFQGNSAPDKSGLPSDRFSAERTGGSVSTLTIQRTQQEDSAVYLCASSPAGGTSEKLFFGSGTQLSVL.

The rearrangement joins TRBV7-2 to TRBJ2-5, with D unresolved. This CDR3 comprises 13 residues. V was trimmed by 1 base and J by 5 bases, leaving 8 bases between them. The germline CDR1 and CDR2 sequences are SGHTA and FQGNSA. This chain's CDR3 is CASSLGGRETQYF. CDR3 DNA sequence: TGTGCCAGCAGCTTAGGTGGGCGGGAGACCCAGTACTTC.

The rearrangement joins TRBV18 to TRBJ1-4; possibly TRBD1 for D (6 bases). The length of the CDR3 is 13 residues. The germline V gene encodes CDR1 KGHSH and CDR2 LQKENI. V shed 6 bases and J shed 7 bases, with 12 bases lying between them. The CDR3 bases are TGTGCCAGCTCGCCTCAGGGGTTTGAAAAACTGTTTTTT. As protein: CASSPQGFEKLFF. Filled out from reference TRBV18 and TRBJ1-4, the complete variable domain reads NAGVMQNPRHLVRRRGQEARLRCSPMKGHSHVYWYRQLPEEGLKFMVYLQKENIIDESGMPKERFSAEFPKEGPSILRIQQVVRGDSAAYFCASSPQGFEKLFFGSGTQLSVL.

This clonotype was seen at least ten times. The genes are TRBV28 and TRBJ1-3; D is unclear. Between the trimmed V and J ends, which lost 5 bases and 3 bases, there was a span of 17 bases. This CDR3 is 16 amino acids long. CDR1 is MDHEN and CDR2 is SYDVKM in the germline V gene. The CDR3 region is CASSLRTLKHGNTIYF. DNA of the CDR3: TGTGCCAGCAGTCTACGAACGCTGAAACATGGAAACACCATATATTTT.

V gene TRBV2 combines with J gene TRBJ2-1; 12 bases are a match to TRBD2. The CDR3 is 14 residues long. V lost 7 bases to trimming and J lost 10 bases; unmatched junction nucleotides: 8. Germline V gene sequence: CDR1 SNHLY, CDR2 FYNNEI. CDR3 sequence reads: CASKASGGAGEQFF. Written as DNA, the CDR3 is TGTGCCAGCAAGGCTAGCGGGGGGGCAGGAGAGCAGTTCTTC.

This clonotype occurred many times. The chain uses TRBV11-2 and TRBJ1-1; D unclear. Per the germline V gene, CDR1 is SGHAT and CDR2 is FQNNGV. The ends were cut back, 5 bases at V and 7 bases at J, with 23 bases in the middle. The CDR3 length is 16 residues. The CDR3 protein is CASSPKEGGKSNEAFF. Written as DNA, the CDR3 is TGTGCCAGCAGCCCAAAGGAGGGAGGGAAGTCGAATGAAGCTTTCTTT.

This clonotype has a count of ten or more. The rearrangement uses TRBV25-1 and TRBJ2-3, with 12 bases fitting TRBD2. This CDR3 has 18 residues. CDR1 and CDR2 from the germline V gene are MGHDK and SYGVNS. Trimming cost V 4 bases and J 1 base; bases outside gene matches: 9. This CDR3 is CASSVSSGGGPGTDTQYF. The CDR3 DNA reads as TGTGCCAGCAGTGTGTCTAGCGGGGGGGGCCCGGGCACAGATACGCAGTATTTT.

This chain joins TRBV7-9 and TRBJ2-5, with D tentatively TRBD2 (6 bases). Trimming left V 5 bases short and J 5 bases short, with 18 bases between. The CDR3 loop spans 15 amino acids. Per germline, CDR1 SEHNR and CDR2 FQNEAQ (reference sequence). CDR3 DNA sequence: TGTGCCAGCAGCCCGATAGCGGCGGCCCTGGAGACCCAGTACTTC. This translates into CASSPIAAALETQYF.

This chain connects TRBV5-4 to TRBJ1-2; the D is unclear. The germline CDR1 and CDR2 sequences are SGHNT and YYREEE (reference sequence). This CDR3 is 14 amino acids long. The ends were cut back, 0 bases at V and 4 bases at J, with 10 bases in the middle. The CDR3 bases are TGTGCCAGCAGCTTGGCCATTGGAGGCTATGGCTACACCTTC. Amino acids: CASSLAIGGYGYTF.

This clonotype appeared many times. The chain uses TRBV20-1 and TRBJ2-7; 8 nucleotides match TRBD2. Germline V lookup: CDR1 DFQATT, CDR2 SNEGSKA (reference sequence). CDR3 size: 15 residues. After removal of 5 bases from V and 4 bases from J, the junction contained 13 bases not matched to a gene. DNA for the CDR3: TGCAGTGCTCACCACCGCTCAGCGGGAGTATACGAGCAGTACTTC. Translation: CSAHHRSAGVYEQYF.

This clonotype was observed at least ten times. This chain joins TRBV28 and TRBJ2-5; 7 bases align to TRBD1. The CDR3 contains 14 residues. Per germline, CDR1 MDHEN and CDR2 SYDVKM. V was pared by 6 bases and J by 5 bases, with 9 bases of the junction left unmatched. The CDR3 coding sequence is TGTGCCAGCAGCTTAGGGGCCAGGGGGGAGACCCAGTACTTC. Translated: CASSLGARGETQYF.

About this clonotype itself: A read error is possible here, since a much larger clone lies one base away. Likely a read error: the CDR3 ends without its conserved phenylalanine or tryptophan. V gene TRBV12-3 or TRBV12-4 combines with J gene TRBJ1-1; D may be TRBD1 (6 bases). CDR3 length: 14 amino acids. The V and J ends lost 6 bases and 1 base respectively, with 12 bases between them. The CDR3 region is CASSQLQGNTEAFS. DNA for the CDR3: TGTGCCAGCAGCCAACTACAGGGGAACACTGAAGCTTTCTCT.

This clonotype showed up just once. This chain joins TRBV7-9 and TRBJ2-6, with no clear D. The CDR3 spans 16 residues. Per the germline V gene, CDR1 is SEHNR and CDR2 is FQNEAQ (reference sequence). Trimming left V 2 bases short and J 0 bases short, with 8 bases between. The CDR3 loop reads CASSLSRTSGANVLTF. As DNA, the CDR3 is TGTGCCAGCAGCTTATCCAGGACCTCTGGGGCCAACGTCCTGACTTTC.

The chain links TRBV7-9 to TRBJ2-5, with D possibly being TRBD1 (5 bases). The V and J ends lost 5 bases and 4 bases respectively, with 14 bases between them. This CDR3 has 14 residues. CDR1 is SEHNR and CDR2 is FQNEAQ in the germline V gene (reference sequence). The CDR3 DNA follows: TGTGCCAGCAGCCCGGGCCAGGGCGGAGAGACCCAGTACTTC. Protein product: CASSPGQGGETQYF.

Concerning this clonotype itself: In this CDR3 the conserved last residue, phenylalanine or tryptophan, is missing, so a read error is likely. The chain links TRBV7-2 to TRBJ1-4; a weak D match, TRBD1 (5 bases). Looked up from germline, CDR1 is SGHTA and CDR2 is FQGNSA. V was cut by 8 bases and J by 0 bases, with 13 bases left in between. This CDR3 comprises 15 residues. CDR3 bases: TGTGCCAGCGGCCTCACAGGTTCAACTAATGAAAAACTGTTTTGT. Its translation: CASGLTGSTNEKLFC.

This clonotype was observed at least ten times. This chain links TRBV28 with TRBJ2-3, with 7 bases matching TRBD2. This CDR3 is 14 amino acids long. V was clipped by 5 bases and J by 8 bases; unmatched bases: 10. Per germline, CDR1 MDHEN and CDR2 SYDVKM. CDR3: CASSRDYLLGTQYF. CDR3 sequence (DNA): TGTGCCAGCAGTCGGGACTACTTATTGGGTACGCAGTATTTT.

The sample holds many counts of this clonotype. This chain uses TRBV20-1 with TRBJ2-3, with 10 bases lining up with TRBD2. V was clipped by 0 bases and J by 2 bases; unmatched bases: 5. Germline CDR1 reads DFQATT; CDR2 reads SNEGSKA (reference sequence). The CDR3 is made up of 16 amino acids. Written as DNA, the CDR3 is TGCAGTGCTAGAGACCGTAGCGGGGGGACCACAGATACGCAGTATTTT. It is translated as CSARDRSGGTTDTQYF.

This sequence joins TRBV7-9 and TRBJ1-6; D is ambiguous. Trimming pared 4 bases from V and 9 bases from J, leaving 7 bases between. This CDR3 has 12 amino acids. Germline-derived CDR1 and CDR2 are SEHNR and FQNEAQ (reference sequence). The CDR3 DNA is TGTGCCAGCAGCTCTGAGGTTTCACCCCTCCACTTT. Protein product: CASSSEVSPLHF.

The rearrangement joins TRBV20-1 to TRBJ1-1, with TRBD1 as a possible D gene (5 bases). The V gene lost 6 bases and the J gene lost 6 bases, with 23 bases spanning the gap. The germline gives CDR1 DFQATT, CDR2 SNEGSKA (reference sequence). The CDR3 covers 15 residues. CDR3 loop: CSASTRQGLRAEAFF. The CDR3 DNA reads TGCAGTGCCAGTACCCGCCAGGGACTAAGGGCTGAAGCTTTCTTT.